This T cell receptor beta chain was observed in a study of Graves' ophthalmopathy and Graves' hyperthyroidism. The authors amplified TCR beta CDR3 regions, and they did so from RNA transcripts for repertoire sequencing. RT-PCR in the first round used HTBI primers; a second-round multiplex PCR followed. MiXCR was run by TCRdb on the multiplex PCR reads, yielding one entry per CDR3 protein. Of about 220,000 distinct CDR3 sequences listed, about 22% are singletons. In its sample, this clonotype was seen many times. This CDR3 has 17 amino acids. V gave up 5 bases and J gave up 1 base; unmatched junction bases: 8.

V and J are TRBV12-3 or TRBV12-4 and TRBJ2-6; 7 positions match TRBD2. The sample was peripheral blood. This receptor was identified in a woman aged 45-65 years with Graves' ophthalmopathy. The CDR3 protein is CASSPGEGFSGANVLTF. The CDR3 DNA sequence: TGTGCCAGCAGTCCGGGGGAGGGGTTTTCTGGGGCCAACGTCCTGACTTTC.